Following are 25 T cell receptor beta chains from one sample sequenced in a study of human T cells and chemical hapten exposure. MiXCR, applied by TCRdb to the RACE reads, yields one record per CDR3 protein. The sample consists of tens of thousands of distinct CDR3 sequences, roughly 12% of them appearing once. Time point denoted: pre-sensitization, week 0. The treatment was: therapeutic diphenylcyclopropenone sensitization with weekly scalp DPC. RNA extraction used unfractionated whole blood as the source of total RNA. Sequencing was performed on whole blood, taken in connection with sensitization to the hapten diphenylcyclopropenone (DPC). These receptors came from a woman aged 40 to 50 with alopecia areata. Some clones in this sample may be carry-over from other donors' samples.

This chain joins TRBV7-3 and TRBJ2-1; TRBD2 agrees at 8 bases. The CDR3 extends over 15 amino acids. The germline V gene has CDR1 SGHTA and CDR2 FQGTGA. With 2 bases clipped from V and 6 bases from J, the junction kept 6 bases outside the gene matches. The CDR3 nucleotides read TGTGCCAGCAGCTTAGCGGGAGGTAGTTTCAATGAGCAGTTCTTC. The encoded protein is CASSLAGGSFNEQFF.

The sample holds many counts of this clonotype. The CDR3 region is CASSSQSYNEQFF. CDR3 sequence (DNA): TGTGCCAGCAGCTCACAGAGCTACAATGAGCAGTTCTTC. The chain links TRBV11-1 to TRBJ2-1, with no clear D. This CDR3 comprises 13 residues. Germline CDR1 reads SGHAT; CDR2 reads FQDESV (reference sequence). The V end was cut by 4 bases, the J end by 3 bases, with 7 bases between.

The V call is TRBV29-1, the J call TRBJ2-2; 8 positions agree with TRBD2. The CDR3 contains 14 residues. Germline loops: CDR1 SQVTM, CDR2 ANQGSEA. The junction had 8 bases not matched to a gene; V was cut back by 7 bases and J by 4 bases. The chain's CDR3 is CSAWTSMSTGELFF. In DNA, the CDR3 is TGCAGCGCCTGGACTAGCATGAGCACCGGGGAGCTGTTTTTT.

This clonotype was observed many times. CDR3 nucleotides: TGTGCCAGCAGCGTTGGGACAGGGGCGAATCAGCCCCAGCATTTT. Translation: CASSVGTGANQPQHF. The chain combines TRBV9 with TRBJ1-5; 10 bases map to TRBD1. The germline CDR1 and CDR2 sequences are SGDLS and YYNGEE. The CDR3 loop spans 15 amino acids. The trim removed 2 bases at V and 4 bases at J, leaving 3 bases unmatched.

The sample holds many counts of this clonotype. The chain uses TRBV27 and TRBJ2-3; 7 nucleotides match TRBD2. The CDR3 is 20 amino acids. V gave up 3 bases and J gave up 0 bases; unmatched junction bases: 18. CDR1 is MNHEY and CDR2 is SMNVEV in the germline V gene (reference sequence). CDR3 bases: TGTGCCAGCAGTTTCCCGGCGGGCCAGCGGGGCTACGCTAGCACAGATACGCAGTATTTT. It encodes CASSFPAGQRGYASTDTQYF.

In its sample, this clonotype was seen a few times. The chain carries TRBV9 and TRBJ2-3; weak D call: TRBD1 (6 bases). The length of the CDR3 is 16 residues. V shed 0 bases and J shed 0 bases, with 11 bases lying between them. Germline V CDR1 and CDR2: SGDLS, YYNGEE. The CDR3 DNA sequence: TGTGCCAGCAGCGTAGAGGGACACCTAAGCACAGATACGCAGTATTTT. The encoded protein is CASSVEGHLSTDTQYF.

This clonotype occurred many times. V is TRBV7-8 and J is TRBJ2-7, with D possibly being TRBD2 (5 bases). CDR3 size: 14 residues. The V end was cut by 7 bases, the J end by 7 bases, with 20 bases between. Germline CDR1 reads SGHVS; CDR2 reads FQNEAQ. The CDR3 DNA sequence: TGTGCCAGCACCTCGTGGACTTCTAAGGGTGAGCAGTACTTC. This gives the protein CASTSWTSKGEQYF. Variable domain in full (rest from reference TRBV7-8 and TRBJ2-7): GAGVSQSPRYKVAKRGQDVALRCDPISGHVSLFWYQQALGQGPEFLTYFQNEAQLDKSGLPSDRFFAERPEGSVSTLKIQRTQQEDSAVYLCASTSWTSKGEQYFGPGTRLTVT.

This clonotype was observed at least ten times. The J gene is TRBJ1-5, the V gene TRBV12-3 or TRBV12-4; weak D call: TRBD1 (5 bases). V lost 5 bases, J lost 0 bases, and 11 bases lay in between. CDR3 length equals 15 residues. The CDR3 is CASSPTDHSNQPQHF. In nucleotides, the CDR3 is TGTGCCAGCAGTCCGACAGACCATAGCAATCAGCCCCAGCATTTT.

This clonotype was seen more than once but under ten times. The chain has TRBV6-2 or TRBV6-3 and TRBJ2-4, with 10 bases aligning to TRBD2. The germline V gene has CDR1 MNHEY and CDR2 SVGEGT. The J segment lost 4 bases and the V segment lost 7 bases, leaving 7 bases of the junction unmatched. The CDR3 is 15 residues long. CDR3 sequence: CASIPAGGRKNIQYF. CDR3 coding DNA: TGTGCCAGCATCCCAGCGGGGGGGCGGAAAAACATTCAGTACTTC.

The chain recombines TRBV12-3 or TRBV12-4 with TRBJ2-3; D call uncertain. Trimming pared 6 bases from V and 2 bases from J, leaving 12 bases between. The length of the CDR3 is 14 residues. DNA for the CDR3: TGTGCCAGCAGCTCGACGGTCCCCACAGATACGCAGTATTTT. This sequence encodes CASSSTVPTDTQYF.

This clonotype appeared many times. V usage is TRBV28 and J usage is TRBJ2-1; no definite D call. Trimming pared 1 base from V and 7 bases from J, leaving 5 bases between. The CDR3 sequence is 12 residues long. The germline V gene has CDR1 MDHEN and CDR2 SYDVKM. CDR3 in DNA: TGTGCCAGCAGTTTATCCTCTAATGAGCAGTTCTTC. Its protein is CASSLSSNEQFF.

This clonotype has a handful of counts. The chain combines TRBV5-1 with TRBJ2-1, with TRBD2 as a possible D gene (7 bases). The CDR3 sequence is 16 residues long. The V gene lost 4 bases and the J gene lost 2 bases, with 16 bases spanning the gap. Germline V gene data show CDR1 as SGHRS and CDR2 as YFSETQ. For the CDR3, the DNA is TGCGCCAGCAGCCCAGAGGGGGGGACCCCCTACAATGAGCAGTTCTTC. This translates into CASSPEGGTPYNEQFF.

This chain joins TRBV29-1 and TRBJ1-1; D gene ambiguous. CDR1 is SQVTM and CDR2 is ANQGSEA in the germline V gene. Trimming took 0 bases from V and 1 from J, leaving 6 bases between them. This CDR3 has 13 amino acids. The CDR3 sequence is CSVEDNRNTEAFF. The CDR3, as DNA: TGCAGCGTTGAAGACAACCGGAACACTGAAGCTTTCTTT.

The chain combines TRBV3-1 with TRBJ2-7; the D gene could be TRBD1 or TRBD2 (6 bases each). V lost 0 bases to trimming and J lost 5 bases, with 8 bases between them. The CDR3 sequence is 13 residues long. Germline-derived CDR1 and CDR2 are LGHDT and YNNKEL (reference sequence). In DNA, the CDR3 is TGTGCCAGCAGCCAAGAAGGGGGGAACGAGCAGTACTTC. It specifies CASSQEGGNEQYF.

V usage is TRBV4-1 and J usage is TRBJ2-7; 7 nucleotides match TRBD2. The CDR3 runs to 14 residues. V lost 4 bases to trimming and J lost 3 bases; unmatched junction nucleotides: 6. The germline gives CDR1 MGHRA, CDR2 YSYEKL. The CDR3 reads CASSPRLADYEQYF. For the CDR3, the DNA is TGCGCCAGCAGCCCGCGACTAGCAGACTACGAGCAGTACTTC.

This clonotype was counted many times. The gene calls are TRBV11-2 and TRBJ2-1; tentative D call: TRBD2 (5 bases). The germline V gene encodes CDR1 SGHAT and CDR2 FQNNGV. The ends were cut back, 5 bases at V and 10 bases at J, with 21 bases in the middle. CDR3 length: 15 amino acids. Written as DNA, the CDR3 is TGTGCCAGCAGCGAGCCTCGGACTCCGCCCTCGGAGCAGTTCTTC. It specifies CASSEPRTPPSEQFF.

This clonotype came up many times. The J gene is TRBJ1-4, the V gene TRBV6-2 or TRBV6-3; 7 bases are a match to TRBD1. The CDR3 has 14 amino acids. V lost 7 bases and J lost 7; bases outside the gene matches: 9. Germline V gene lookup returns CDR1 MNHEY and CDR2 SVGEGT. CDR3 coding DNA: TGTGCCAGCAACTACAGGGGAAGCGTTGAAAAACTGTTTTTT. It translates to CASNYRGSVEKLFF.

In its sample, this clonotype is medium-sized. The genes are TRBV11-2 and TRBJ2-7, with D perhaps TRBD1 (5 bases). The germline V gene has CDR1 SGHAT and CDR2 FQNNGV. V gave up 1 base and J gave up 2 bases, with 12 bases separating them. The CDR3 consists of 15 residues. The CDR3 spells CASSLVETAPYEQYF. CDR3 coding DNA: TGTGCCAGCAGCTTAGTGGAGACAGCTCCCTACGAGCAGTACTTC.

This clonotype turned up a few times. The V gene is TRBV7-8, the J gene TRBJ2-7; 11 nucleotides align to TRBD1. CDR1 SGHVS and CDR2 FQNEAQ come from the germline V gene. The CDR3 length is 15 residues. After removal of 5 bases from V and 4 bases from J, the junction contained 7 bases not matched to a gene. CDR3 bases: TGTGCCAGCAGCCCCTTGGACAGGGGGCTGTACGAGCAGTACTTC. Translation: CASSPLDRGLYEQYF.

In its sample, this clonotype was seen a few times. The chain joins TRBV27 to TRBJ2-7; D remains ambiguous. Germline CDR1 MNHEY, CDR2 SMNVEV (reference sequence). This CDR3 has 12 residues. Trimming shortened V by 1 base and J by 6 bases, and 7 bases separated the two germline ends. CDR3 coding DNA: TGTGCCAGCAGTTTATACAATCGCGAGCAGTACTTC. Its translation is CASSLYNREQYF.

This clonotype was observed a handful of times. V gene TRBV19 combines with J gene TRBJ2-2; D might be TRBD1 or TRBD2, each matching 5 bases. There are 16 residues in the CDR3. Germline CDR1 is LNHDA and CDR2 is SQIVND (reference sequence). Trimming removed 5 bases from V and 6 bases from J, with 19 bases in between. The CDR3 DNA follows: TGTGCCAGTAGTCTCACCGGGACCCAGTCCGCCGGGGAGCTGTTTTTT. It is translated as CASSLTGTQSAGELFF.

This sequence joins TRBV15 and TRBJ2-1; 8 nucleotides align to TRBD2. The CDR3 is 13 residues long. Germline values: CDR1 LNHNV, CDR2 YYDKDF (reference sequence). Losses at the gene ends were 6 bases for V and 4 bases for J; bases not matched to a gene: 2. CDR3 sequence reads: CATRLAAYNEQFF. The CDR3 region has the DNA TGTGCCACCAGACTAGCGGCTTACAATGAGCAGTTCTTC.

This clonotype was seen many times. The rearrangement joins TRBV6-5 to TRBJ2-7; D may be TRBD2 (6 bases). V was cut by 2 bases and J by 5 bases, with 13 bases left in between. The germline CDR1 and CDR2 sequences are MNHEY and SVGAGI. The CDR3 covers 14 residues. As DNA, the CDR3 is TGTGCCAGCAGTTACCGTCTGGGGGGTGACGAGCAGTACTTC. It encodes CASSYRLGGDEQYF.

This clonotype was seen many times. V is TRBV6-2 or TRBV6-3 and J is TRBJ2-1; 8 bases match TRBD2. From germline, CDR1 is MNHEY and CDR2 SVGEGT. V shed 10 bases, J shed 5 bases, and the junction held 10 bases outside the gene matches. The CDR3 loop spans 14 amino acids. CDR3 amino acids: CATTRGGLNNEQFF. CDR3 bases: TGTGCCACCACCCGGGGGGGCCTAAACAATGAGCAGTTCTTC.

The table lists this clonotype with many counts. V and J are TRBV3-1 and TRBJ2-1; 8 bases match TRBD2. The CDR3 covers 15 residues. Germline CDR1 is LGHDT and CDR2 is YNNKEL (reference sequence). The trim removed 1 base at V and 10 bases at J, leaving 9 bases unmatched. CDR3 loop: CASSQGREGHREQFF. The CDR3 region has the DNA TGTGCCAGCAGCCAAGGCCGGGAGGGCCATCGCGAGCAGTTCTTC.